A selection of T cell receptor beta chains follows, all from one sample in a study of T cells in tuberculosis. Sequencing used immunoSEQ multiplex PCR; TCRdb keeps in-frame clones, though not all of them. The repertoire holds 45,000 or so clones, approximately 95% seen once, with 3.6% in the top ten. Material for sequencing was PBMCs. These receptors were collected from a donor between 10 and 35 years old with latent tuberculosis or without tuberculosis infection. CDR3s include the opening cysteine and the closing phenylalanine or tryptophan. Each record gives: D gene, clone size, J gene, V gene, CDR3 DNA, CDR3 protein. The D gene is left open where the match is weak. The size of a clone is reported for some rows only, either as once, few or many, or as a class for expanded clones.

D: NA; size: NA; J: TRBJ1-1; V: TRBV4-3; DNA: TGCGCCAGCAGCCAAGATCACCAGGGGCGATCGAACACTGAAGCTTTCTTT; CDR3: CASSQDHQGRSNTEAFF
D: TRBD2; size: NA; J: TRBJ2-1; V: TRBV7-2; DNA: TGTGCCAGCAGCTTAGTCGATCTACTAGCGGGGGGGTACAATGAGCAGTTCTTC; CDR3: CASSLVDLLAGGYNEQFF
D: NA; size: once; J: TRBJ1-1; V: TRBV4-1; DNA: TGCGCCAGCAGCCAAGTAATGCAGGGCGTTGAAGCTTTCTTT; CDR3: CASSQVMQGVEAFF
D: NA; size: NA; J: TRBJ2-7; V: TRBV30; DNA: TGTGCCTGGAGTGTACAGACCTACGAGCAGTACTTC; CDR3: CAWSVQTYEQYF
D: NA; size: NA; J: TRBJ1-2; V: TRBV4-3; DNA: TGCGCCAGCAGCCAAGAAGCCAGGGTGGACTATGGCTACACCTTC; CDR3: CASSQEARVDYGYTF
D: NA; size: NA; J: TRBJ1-3; V: TRBV7-8; DNA: TGTGCCAGCAGCTTAGACGGGTTAGGTGGAAACACCATATATTTT; CDR3: CASSLDGLGGNTIYF
D: TRBD2; size: NA; J: TRBJ2-3; V: TRBV7-9; DNA: TGTGCCAGCAGCTCTACCGAGCGAGCGGGGGGCCTAGATACGCAGTATTTT; CDR3: CASSSTERAGGLDTQYF
D: NA; size: NA; J: TRBJ1-5; V: TRBV7-8; DNA: TGTGCCAGCAGCTTTTTGATAGGGAGAGGTAGCGGTATCAATCAGCCCCAGCATTTT; CDR3: CASSFLIGRGSGINQPQHF
D: NA; size: NA; J: TRBJ2-5; V: TRBV25-1; DNA: TGTGCCAGCAGTGTACCCAGCGGGGAGACCCAGTACTTC; CDR3: CASSVPSGETQYF
D: NA; size: NA; J: TRBJ2-1; V: TRBV2; DNA: TGTGCCTCTATTCGGGGACTTGGAGGGAATGAGCAGTTCTTC; CDR3: CASIRGLGGNEQFF
D: NA; size: NA; J: TRBJ1-2; V: TRBV5-4; DNA: TGTGCCAGCAGCTTGGGCAGTAACTATGGCTACACCTTC; CDR3: CASSLGSNYGYTF
D: NA; size: NA; J: TRBJ1-2; V: TRBV6-1; DNA: TGTGCCAGCAGTGAATCGGGTGCGGGTGGCTACACCTTC; CDR3: CASSESGAGGYTF
D: NA; size: once; J: TRBJ1-1; V: TRBV30; DNA: TGTGCCTGGATACGGACTGAAGCTTTCTTT; CDR3: CAWIRTEAFF
D: TRBD1; size: NA; J: TRBJ1-6; V: TRBV27; DNA: TGTGCCAGCAGTTTCATCACAGGGGGCGCGGGGTATAATTCACCCCTCCACTTT; CDR3: CASSFITGGAGYNSPLHF
D: NA; size: NA; J: TRBJ2-7; V: TRBV29-1; DNA: TGCAGCGTCCAGGACTGGAGGGGCAAATACGAGCAGTACTTC; CDR3: CSVQDWRGKYEQYF
D: NA; size: NA; J: TRBJ2-2; V: TRBV5-1; DNA: TGCGCCAGCAGCTTTCCCGGAGGTTACACCGGGGAGCTGTTTTTT; CDR3: CASSFPGGYTGELFF
D: TRBD1; size: NA; J: TRBJ2-2; V: TRBV19; DNA: TGTGCCAGTAGAGGACAGGGCCCCGGGGAGCTGTTTTTT; CDR3: CASRGQGPGELFF
D: TRBD1; size: NA; J: TRBJ1-6; V: TRBV4-3; DNA: TGCGCCAGCAGCCAGGGACAGGGATACTCACCCCTCCACTTT; CDR3: CASSQGQGYSPLHF
D: NA; size: once; J: TRBJ2-2; V: TRBV6-5; DNA: TGTGCCAGCAGAACCGGGACATGGGTCACCGGGGAGCTGTTTTTT; CDR3: CASRTGTWVTGELFF
D: TRBD2; size: NA; J: TRBJ2-3; V: TRBV7-2; DNA: TGTGCCAGCAGCTCCGGGGGAGGGGTCGATACGCAGTATTTT; CDR3: CASSSGGGVDTQYF
D: TRBD1; size: NA; J: TRBJ1-2; V: TRBV28; DNA: TGTGCCAGCAGTTTACGGGACAGGGCTTCGAGCTACACCTTC; CDR3: CASSLRDRASSYTF
D: TRBD1; size: NA; J: TRBJ1-2; V: TRBV30; DNA: TGTGCCTGGTCCCCCTCGACAGGGTCCAGTGGCTACACCTTC; CDR3: CAWSPSTGSSGYTF
D: TRBD1; size: NA; J: TRBJ1-1; V: TRBV7-9; DNA: TGTGCCAGCAGCTTTGACAGGGTGAGCACTGAAGCTTTCTTT; CDR3: CASSFDRVSTEAFF
D: TRBD1; size: NA; J: TRBJ2-2; V: TRBV2; DNA: TGTGCCAGCGGACAGGGGAACACCGGGGAGCTGTTTTTT; CDR3: CASGQGNTGELFF
D: TRBD2; size: once; J: TRBJ2-7; V: TRBV19; DNA: TGTGCCAGTACCCTAGAAGCTAGCGGGGGCCGGGGGGGGTACTTC; CDR3: CASTLEASGGRGGYF
D: TRBD1; size: NA; J: TRBJ1-1; V: TRBV6-5; DNA: TGTGCCAGCAGTTACCGACCCGGGACAGGGGGTGGGGAAGCTTTCTTT; CDR3: CASSYRPGTGGGEAFF
D: NA; size: NA; J: TRBJ2-2; V: TRBV9; DNA: TGTGCCAGCAGCGTAGCGCTGAGCTTTGACACCGGGGAGCTGTTTTTT; CDR3: CASSVALSFDTGELFF
D: NA; size: NA; J: TRBJ2-1; V: TRBV6-1; DNA: TGTGCCGCTAAGACCGGGACTAATGAGCAGTTCTTC; CDR3: CAAKTGTNEQFF
D: TRBD2; size: NA; J: TRBJ2-7; V: TRBV7-7; DNA: TGTGCTAGCAGCTCAGGACTAGCGGGGGGGCAGTACTTC; CDR3: CASSSGLAGGQYF
D: TRBD1; size: NA; J: TRBJ1-5; V: TRBV19; DNA: TGTGCCAGTAGTATTCACAGGGGGCAGCCCCAGCATTTT; CDR3: CASSIHRGQPQHF
D: NA; size: NA; J: TRBJ2-2; V: TRBV10-3; DNA: TGTGCCATCAGGTCACAGGGAGGGACCACCGGGGAGCTGTTTTTT; CDR3: CAIRSQGGTTGELFF
D: NA; size: once; J: TRBJ1-2; V: TRBV30; DNA: TGTGCCTGGAGTGTACTATCCAGCCCTCGGTATGGCTACACCTTC; CDR3: CAWSVLSSPRYGYTF
D: NA; size: NA; J: TRBJ1-4; V: TRBV6-1; DNA: TGTGCCAGCAGCCTCAAAAGAGGTGAAAAACTGTTTTTT; CDR3: CASSLKRGEKLFF
D: NA; size: NA; J: TRBJ2-7; V: TRBV30; DNA: TGTGCCTGGAGTGTAAGTCGGTACGAGCAGTACTTC; CDR3: CAWSVSRYEQYF
D: TRBD1; size: NA; J: TRBJ2-7; V: TRBV12-5; DNA: TGTGCTAGTGGTGTGGGACAGGTCCACTACGAGCAGTACTTC; CDR3: CASGVGQVHYEQYF
D: NA; size: NA; J: TRBJ1-1; V: TRBV19; DNA: TGTGCCAGTAGTATGAGCAGGGATGGGACTGAAGCTTTCTTT; CDR3: CASSMSRDGTEAFF
D: NA; size: NA; J: TRBJ1-5; V: TRBV2; DNA: TGTGCCAGCACCGCGCCAGGCGCGGGGGGTTCGGCGTCCCAGCATTTT; CDR3: CASTAPGAGGSASQHF
D: NA; size: NA; J: TRBJ2-7; V: TRBV18; DNA: TGTGCCAGCTCACCTCAGGTCTCCTACGAGCAGTACTTC; CDR3: CASSPQVSYEQYF
D: TRBD1; size: NA; J: TRBJ1-1; V: TRBV28; DNA: TGTGCCAGCAGTTCCCCCAGGGGGTTAAAAACTGAAGCTTTCTTT; CDR3: CASSSPRGLKTEAFF
D: TRBD1; size: NA; J: TRBJ2-1; V: TRBV7-6; DNA: TGTGCCAGCAGCTTAGTGTACAGGGGTTTGTACAATGAGCAGTTCTTC; CDR3: CASSLVYRGLYNEQFF
D: NA; size: NA; J: TRBJ2-1; V: TRBV25-1; DNA: TGTGCCAGCAGTGAACAGAGGGCTCAAGATGAGCAGTTCTTC; CDR3: CASSEQRAQDEQFF
D: TRBD1; size: NA; J: TRBJ2-7; V: TRBV25-1; DNA: TGTGCCAGCAGCCCCCCCCGGGACAGGAGCTCCTACGAGCAGTACTTC; CDR3: CASSPPRDRSSYEQYF
D: NA; size: NA; J: TRBJ2-2; V: TRBV19; DNA: TGTGCCAGCGTCACAAGGGGCACCGGGGAGCTGTTTTTT; CDR3: CASVTRGTGELFF
D: TRBD1; size: NA; J: TRBJ2-1; V: TRBV5-3; DNA: TGTGCCAGAAGCCCTGGGCCAGGGGGCTTTTACAATGAGCAGTTCTTC; CDR3: CARSPGPGGFYNEQFF
D: TRBD1; size: NA; J: TRBJ1-2; V: TRBV9; DNA: TGTGCCAGCAGCGTAGGGGGGACAGAGGATGGCTACACCTTC; CDR3: CASSVGGTEDGYTF
D: NA; size: NA; J: TRBJ1-5; V: TRBV2; DNA: TGTGCCAGCAGTGATCTAGCTCAGCCCCAGCATTTT; CDR3: CASSDLAQPQHF